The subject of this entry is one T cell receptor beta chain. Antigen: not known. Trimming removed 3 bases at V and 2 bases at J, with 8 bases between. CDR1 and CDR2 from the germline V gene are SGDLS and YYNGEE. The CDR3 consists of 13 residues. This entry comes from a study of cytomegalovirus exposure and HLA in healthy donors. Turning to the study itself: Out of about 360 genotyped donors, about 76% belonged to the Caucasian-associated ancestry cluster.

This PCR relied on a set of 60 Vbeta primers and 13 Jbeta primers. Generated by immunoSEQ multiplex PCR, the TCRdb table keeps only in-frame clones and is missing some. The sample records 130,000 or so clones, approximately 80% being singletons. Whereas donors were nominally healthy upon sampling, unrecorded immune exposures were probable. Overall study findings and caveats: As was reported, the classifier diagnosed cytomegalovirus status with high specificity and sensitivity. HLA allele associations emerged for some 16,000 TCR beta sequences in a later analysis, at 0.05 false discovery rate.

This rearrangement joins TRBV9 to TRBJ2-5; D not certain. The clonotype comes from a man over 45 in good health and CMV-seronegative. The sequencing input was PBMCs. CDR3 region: CASSARYQETQYF. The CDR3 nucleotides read TGTGCCAGCAGCGCCAGATATCAAGAGACCCAGTACTTC.